The rows below give T cell receptor beta chains drawn from one sample of a study of OX40 agonist ivuxolimab in advanced cancers. Some clones are missing from TCRdb's copy, which holds only in-frame ones; the method was immunoSEQ multiplex PCR. The repertoire has approximately 60,000 clones, around 87% of them found once; the top ten carry 5.2%. The sequences come from CD4+ or CD8+ T cells sorted from blood, collected in a trial of the OX40 agonist ivuxolimab. Source of these receptors: an adult with an advanced solid tumor such as melanoma, head and neck, liver or kidney cancer. Both conserved end residues are part of each CDR3. The order of the fields is CDR3 protein, CDR3 DNA, clone size, D gene, J gene, V gene. D genes are given only for firm matches. Some rows have no size entry. The others give once, few or many, or a class for an expanded clone.

CDR3 protein: CASSSERGEGKTYTEAFF
CDR3 DNA: TGTGCCAGCAGTTCAGAAAGAGGGGAGGGGAAGACCTACACTGAAGCTTTCTTT
clone size: -
D gene: -
J gene: TRBJ1-1
V gene: TRBV27

CDR3 protein: CASSTGLAKNIQYF
CDR3 DNA: TGTGCCAGCAGCACAGGGCTAGCCAAAAACATTCAGTACTTC
clone size: -
D gene: -
J gene: TRBJ2-4
V gene: TRBV9

CDR3 protein: CASSWVTGANQPQHF
CDR3 DNA: TGCGCCAGCAGCTGGGTGACAGGGGCCAATCAGCCCCAGCATTTT
clone size: -
D gene: TRBD1
J gene: TRBJ1-5
V gene: TRBV5-1

CDR3 protein: CASAPTVVTDTQYF
CDR3 DNA: TGTGCCAGCGCCCCTACAGTAGTTACAGATACGCAGTATTTT
clone size: -
D gene: -
J gene: TRBJ2-3
V gene: TRBV7-2

CDR3 protein: CASSDMQGHGYTF
CDR3 DNA: TGTGCCAGCAGTGATATGCAGGGGCATGGCTACACCTTC
clone size: -
D gene: -
J gene: TRBJ1-2
V gene: TRBV6-1

CDR3 protein: CASSIAPWSNQPQHF
CDR3 DNA: TGTGCCAGTAGTATCGCCCCCTGGAGCAATCAGCCCCAGCATTTT
clone size: -
D gene: -
J gene: TRBJ1-5
V gene: TRBV19

CDR3 protein: CASSVDAGGIAKNIQYF
CDR3 DNA: TGCGCCAGCAGTGTGGACGCCGGAGGAATAGCCAAAAACATTCAGTACTTC
clone size: -
D gene: -
J gene: TRBJ2-4
V gene: TRBV10-2

CDR3 protein: CASRPTGNTEAFF
CDR3 DNA: TGTGCCAGCAGACCCACAGGGAACACTGAAGCTTTCTTT
clone size: -
D gene: -
J gene: TRBJ1-1
V gene: TRBV28

CDR3 protein: CASSPSGGIGGELFF
CDR3 DNA: TGTGCCAGCAGCCCGTCAGGGGGCATCGGCGGGGAGCTGTTTTTT
clone size: -
D gene: TRBD1
J gene: TRBJ2-2
V gene: TRBV11-3

CDR3 protein: CASSFVGTPNTEAFF
CDR3 DNA: TGTGCCAGCAGCTTTGTAGGGACCCCAAACACTGAAGCTTTCTTT
clone size: -
D gene: -
J gene: TRBJ1-1
V gene: TRBV7-8

CDR3 protein: CASSITGPGTEAFF
CDR3 DNA: TGTGCCAGCAGCATCACAGGACCTGGAACTGAAGCTTTCTTT
clone size: -
D gene: -
J gene: TRBJ1-1
V gene: TRBV5-4

CDR3 protein: CAWRSKSYEQYF
CDR3 DNA: TGTGCCTGGAGAAGTAAATCCTACGAGCAGTACTTC
clone size: -
D gene: -
J gene: TRBJ2-7
V gene: TRBV30

CDR3 protein: CASSLDGYQPQHF
CDR3 DNA: TGCGCCAGCAGCTTGGACGGTTATCAGCCCCAGCATTTT
clone size: -
D gene: -
J gene: TRBJ1-5
V gene: TRBV5-1

CDR3 protein: CASGTTLAANTGELFF
CDR3 DNA: TGTGCTAGTGGTACCACTCTAGCGGCGAACACCGGGGAGCTGTTTTTT
clone size: -
D gene: TRBD2
J gene: TRBJ2-2
V gene: TRBV12-5

CDR3 protein: CASSLSGTYTLHF
CDR3 DNA: TGTGCCAGCAGCCTTTCCGGGACCTACACCCTCCACTTT
clone size: -
D gene: -
J gene: TRBJ1-6
V gene: TRBV14

CDR3 protein: CASSLEGVEGTEAFF
CDR3 DNA: TGCGCCAGCAGCTTGGAAGGGGTGGAGGGCACTGAAGCTTTCTTT
clone size: once
D gene: -
J gene: TRBJ1-1
V gene: TRBV5-1

CDR3 protein: CASSLSASGTDTQYF
CDR3 DNA: TGTGCCAGCAGCTTAAGTGCCAGCGGCACAGATACGCAGTATTTT
clone size: few
D gene: -
J gene: TRBJ2-3
V gene: TRBV7-3

CDR3 protein: CASSLTLTRGQETQYF
CDR3 DNA: TGTGCCAGCAGCTTAACCCTTACGCGGGGTCAAGAGACCCAGTACTTC
clone size: -
D gene: -
J gene: TRBJ2-5
V gene: TRBV13

CDR3 protein: CASSLRRDNEQFF
CDR3 DNA: TGTGCCAGCAGCTTACGGCGGGACAATGAGCAGTTCTTC
clone size: -
D gene: -
J gene: TRBJ2-1
V gene: TRBV7-9

CDR3 protein: CASSLEQTYEQYF
CDR3 DNA: TGCGCCAGCAGCTTGGAACAGACCTACGAGCAGTACTTC
clone size: -
D gene: -
J gene: TRBJ2-7
V gene: TRBV5-1

CDR3 protein: CASSPWDRGANYGYTF
CDR3 DNA: TGTGCCAGCTCACCATGGGACAGGGGGGCTAACTATGGCTACACCTTC
clone size: -
D gene: TRBD1
J gene: TRBJ1-2
V gene: TRBV18

CDR3 protein: CASSLERGESTGELFF
CDR3 DNA: TGTGCCAGCAGCTTAGAACGTGGGGAGAGCACCGGGGAACTGTTTTTT
clone size: -
D gene: -
J gene: TRBJ2-2
V gene: TRBV11-3

CDR3 protein: CASSEGWQPQHF
CDR3 DNA: TGTGCCAGCAGCGAGGGTTGGCAGCCCCAGCATTTT
clone size: -
D gene: -
J gene: TRBJ1-5
V gene: TRBV25-1

CDR3 protein: CASSLVTGGQPQHF
CDR3 DNA: TGCGCCAGCAGCTTGGTGACAGGTGGGCAGCCCCAGCATTTT
clone size: -
D gene: -
J gene: TRBJ1-5
V gene: TRBV5-1

CDR3 protein: CASGTGNTEAFF
CDR3 DNA: TGTGCCTCCGGGACAGGGAACACTGAAGCTTTCTTT
clone size: once
D gene: TRBD1
J gene: TRBJ1-1
V gene: TRBV10-3

CDR3 protein: CASSLEGGSSYEQFF
CDR3 DNA: TGTGCTAGCAGCTTAGAGGGCGGGAGTTCCTATGAGCAGTTCTTC
clone size: -
D gene: TRBD2
J gene: TRBJ2-1
V gene: TRBV7-7

CDR3 protein: CASRAFASYEQYF
CDR3 DNA: TGTGCCAGCAGGGCCTTCGCCTCCTACGAGCAGTACTTC
clone size: -
D gene: -
J gene: TRBJ2-7
V gene: TRBV6-5

CDR3 protein: CASSGGVLATF
CDR3 DNA: TGTGCCAGCAGCGGGGGGGTCCTCGCCACCTTC
clone size: -
D gene: -
J gene: TRBJ1-2
V gene: TRBV5-6

CDR3 protein: CASRETSYDYEQYF
CDR3 DNA: TGTGCCAGCAGGGAGACTAGCTATGACTACGAGCAGTACTTC
clone size: -
D gene: TRBD2
J gene: TRBJ2-7
V gene: TRBV5-5

CDR3 protein: CASSRRLGTEAFF
CDR3 DNA: TGCGCCAGCAGCCGTCGGCTCGGCACTGAAGCTTTCTTT
clone size: -
D gene: -
J gene: TRBJ1-1
V gene: TRBV10-2

CDR3 protein: CASSSGGDPYEQYF
CDR3 DNA: TGCGCCAGCAGCTCGGGTGGGGACCCCTACGAGCAGTACTTC
clone size: -
D gene: -
J gene: TRBJ2-7
V gene: TRBV5-1

CDR3 protein: CASSISFQQVNYEQYF
CDR3 DNA: TGTGCCAGTAGTATATCATTCCAACAGGTTAACTACGAGCAGTACTTC
clone size: -
D gene: -
J gene: TRBJ2-7
V gene: TRBV19

CDR3 protein: CASRPQGFANTGELFF
CDR3 DNA: TGTGCCAGCAGGCCCCAGGGGTTCGCGAACACCGGGGAGCTGTTTTTT
clone size: -
D gene: -
J gene: TRBJ2-2
V gene: TRBV2

CDR3 protein: CASRSLGTSTDTQYF
CDR3 DNA: TGTGCCAGCAGGTCACTCGGGACTAGCACAGATACGCAGTATTTT
clone size: -
D gene: -
J gene: TRBJ2-3
V gene: TRBV6-5

CDR3 protein: CASSPGTYEQYF
CDR3 DNA: TGTGCCAGCAGCCCAGGGACCTACGAGCAGTACTTC
clone size: -
D gene: -
J gene: TRBJ2-7
V gene: TRBV5-5

CDR3 protein: CASSLGQGKATDTQYF
CDR3 DNA: TGCGCCAGCAGCTTAGGACAAGGGAAGGCCACAGATACGCAGTATTTT
clone size: once
D gene: -
J gene: TRBJ2-3
V gene: TRBV5-1

CDR3 protein: CASSPQSSYNEQFF
CDR3 DNA: TGTGCCTCCTCCCCGCAGAGCTCCTACAATGAGCAGTTCTTC
clone size: -
D gene: -
J gene: TRBJ2-1
V gene: TRBV7-2

CDR3 protein: CSVEALAGWETQYF
CDR3 DNA: TGCAGCGTTGAAGCACTAGCGGGGTGGGAGACCCAGTACTTC
clone size: -
D gene: TRBD2
J gene: TRBJ2-5
V gene: TRBV29-1

CDR3 protein: CASSPSAGSWENTQYF
CDR3 DNA: TGTGCCAGCTCACCATCAGCGGGGTCTTGGGAGAATACGCAGTATTTT
clone size: -
D gene: TRBD2
J gene: TRBJ2-3
V gene: TRBV18

CDR3 protein: CASSFTGGNNSPLHF
CDR3 DNA: TGTGCCAGCAGCTTCACCGGAGGGAATAATTCACCCCTCCACTTT
clone size: -
D gene: -
J gene: TRBJ1-6
V gene: TRBV5-6

CDR3 protein: CASTPASGISYEQYF
CDR3 DNA: TGTGCCAGCACCCCTGCAAGCGGGATCTCCTACGAGCAGTACTTC
clone size: -
D gene: TRBD2
J gene: TRBJ2-7
V gene: TRBV6-1

CDR3 protein: CATSRGTAGGQETQYF
CDR3 DNA: TGTGCCACCAGCAGAGGGACGGCAGGGGGCCAAGAGACCCAGTACTTC
clone size: once
D gene: TRBD1
J gene: TRBJ2-5
V gene: TRBV15

CDR3 protein: CASSLIGAEGYTF
CDR3 DNA: TGCGCCAGCAGCTTGATAGGGGCGGAGGGCTACACCTTC
clone size: -
D gene: -
J gene: TRBJ1-2
V gene: TRBV5-1

CDR3 protein: CASSFGAGYQETQYF
CDR3 DNA: TGTGCCAGCAGTTTCGGGGCAGGGTACCAAGAGACCCAGTACTTC
clone size: -
D gene: -
J gene: TRBJ2-5
V gene: TRBV27

CDR3 protein: CASSRNEGQPQHF
CDR3 DNA: TGTGCCAGCAGCCGAAACGAGGGTCAGCCCCAGCATTTT
clone size: -
D gene: -
J gene: TRBJ1-5
V gene: TRBV7-6

CDR3 protein: CASRQGNTGELFF
CDR3 DNA: TGTGCCAGCAGACAGGGGAACACCGGGGAGCTGTTTTTT
clone size: -
D gene: -
J gene: TRBJ2-2
V gene: TRBV6-4